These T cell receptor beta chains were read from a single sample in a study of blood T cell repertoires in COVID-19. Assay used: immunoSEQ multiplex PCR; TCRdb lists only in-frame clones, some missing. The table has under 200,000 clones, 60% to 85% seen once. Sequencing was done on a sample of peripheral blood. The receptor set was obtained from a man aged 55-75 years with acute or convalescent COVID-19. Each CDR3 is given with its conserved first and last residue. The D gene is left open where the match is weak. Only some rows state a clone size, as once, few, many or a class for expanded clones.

CDR3nt: TGCGCCAGCAGCCAAGAAGGTGGAGGGGGGGAGACCTACAATGAGCAGTTCTTC
CDR3aa: CASSQEGGGGETYNEQFF
v_gene: TRBV4-3
j_gene: TRBJ2-1
abundance: NA
d_gene: NA

CDR3nt: TGCGCCAGCAGCACGGACAGGACCACCGGGGAGCTGTTTTTT
CDR3aa: CASSTDRTTGELFF
v_gene: TRBV5-1
j_gene: TRBJ2-2
abundance: NA
d_gene: TRBD1

CDR3nt: TGCGCCAGCAGCCAAGATAGGACAGGGGGTGGAAACACCATATATTTT
CDR3aa: CASSQDRTGGGNTIYF
v_gene: TRBV4-3
j_gene: TRBJ1-3
abundance: NA
d_gene: TRBD1

CDR3nt: TGCGCCAGCAGCTCCCGGGACAGGGTAAACGAGCAGTACTTC
CDR3aa: CASSSRDRVNEQYF
v_gene: TRBV5-1
j_gene: TRBJ2-7
abundance: NA
d_gene: TRBD1

CDR3nt: TGTGCCACCAGTGATTTCCGGCTTGGGGCCACAGATACGCAGTATTTT
CDR3aa: CATSDFRLGATDTQYF
v_gene: TRBV24-1
j_gene: TRBJ2-3
abundance: many
d_gene: NA

CDR3nt: TGTGCCAGCAGTCTCTGGACAGGTACCCAAGAGACCCAGTACTTC
CDR3aa: CASSLWTGTQETQYF
v_gene: TRBV27
j_gene: TRBJ2-5
abundance: NA
d_gene: TRBD1

CDR3nt: TGTGCCAGCAGTACATGGGAGCCCGGAAACACCATATATTTT
CDR3aa: CASSTWEPGNTIYF
v_gene: TRBV6-5
j_gene: TRBJ1-3
abundance: NA
d_gene: NA

CDR3nt: TGTGCCAGCAGCCAGAACAGGGGCCGGGGTCAGCCCCAGCATTTT
CDR3aa: CASSQNRGRGQPQHF
v_gene: TRBV7-8
j_gene: TRBJ1-5
abundance: NA
d_gene: TRBD1

CDR3nt: TGTGCCTGGGGGGAACAGGGCCGTCAGCCCCAGCATTTT
CDR3aa: CAWGEQGRQPQHF
v_gene: TRBV30
j_gene: TRBJ1-5
abundance: NA
d_gene: NA

CDR3nt: TGTGCCATCAGTGAGCTAGCGGGGGCCCCCGACCAGCAGTTCTTC
CDR3aa: CAISELAGAPDQQFF
v_gene: TRBV10-3
j_gene: TRBJ2-1
abundance: NA
d_gene: TRBD2

CDR3nt: TGTGCCAGCAGCCCCGCCTACTCTGGCGGGGGGAACACCGGGGAGCTGTTTTTT
CDR3aa: CASSPAYSGGGNTGELFF
v_gene: TRBV9
j_gene: TRBJ2-2
abundance: NA
d_gene: TRBD2

CDR3nt: TGTGCCAGCAGCCAGGACAGGAACTATGGCTACACCTTC
CDR3aa: CASSQDRNYGYTF
v_gene: TRBV5-4
j_gene: TRBJ1-2
abundance: NA
d_gene: TRBD1

CDR3nt: TGTGCCAGCAGTTACTCGCTATCCGGAGGGCCCGGGGAGCTGTTTTTT
CDR3aa: CASSYSLSGGPGELFF
v_gene: TRBV6-5
j_gene: TRBJ2-2
abundance: NA
d_gene: NA

CDR3nt: TGTGCCAGCAGTTACTCTCCGGGACTAGCGGGGGTAGGCTCCTACAATGAGCAGTTCTTC
CDR3aa: CASSYSPGLAGVGSYNEQFF
v_gene: TRBV6-2/TRBV6-3
j_gene: TRBJ2-1
abundance: NA
d_gene: TRBD2

CDR3nt: TGTGCCAGCAGCGAAAGCCCGGGGAGGGCGGCTGGAAACACCATATATTTT
CDR3aa: CASSESPGRAAGNTIYF
v_gene: TRBV7-9
j_gene: TRBJ1-3
abundance: NA
d_gene: NA

CDR3nt: TGTGCCACCCGAAGGGACCGGGGGGTGGATGAGCAGTTCTTC
CDR3aa: CATRRDRGVDEQFF
v_gene: TRBV10-3
j_gene: TRBJ2-1
abundance: NA
d_gene: TRBD2

CDR3nt: TGCGCCAGCAGCCAAGATCGGGCAGGGGGCCCCGAGCAGTACTTC
CDR3aa: CASSQDRAGGPEQYF
v_gene: TRBV4-1
j_gene: TRBJ2-7
abundance: once
d_gene: TRBD1